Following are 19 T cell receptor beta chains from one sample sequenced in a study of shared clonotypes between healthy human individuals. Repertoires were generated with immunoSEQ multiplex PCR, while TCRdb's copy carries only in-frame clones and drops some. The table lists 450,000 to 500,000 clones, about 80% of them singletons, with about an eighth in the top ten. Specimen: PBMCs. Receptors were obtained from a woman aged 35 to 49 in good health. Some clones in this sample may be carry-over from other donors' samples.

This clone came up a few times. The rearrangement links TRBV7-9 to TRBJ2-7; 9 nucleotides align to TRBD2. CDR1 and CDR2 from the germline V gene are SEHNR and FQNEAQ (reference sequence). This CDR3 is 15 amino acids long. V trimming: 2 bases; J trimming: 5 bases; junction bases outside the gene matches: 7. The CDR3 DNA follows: TGTGCCAGCAGCTTATTGGCGGGAGGGCCCAACGAGCAGTACTTC. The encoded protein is CASSLLAGGPNEQYF.

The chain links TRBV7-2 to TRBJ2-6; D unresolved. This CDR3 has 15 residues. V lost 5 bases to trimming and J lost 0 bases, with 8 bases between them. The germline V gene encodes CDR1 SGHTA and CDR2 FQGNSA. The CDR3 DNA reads TGTGCCAGCAGCCGCCTGATCTCTGGGGCCAACGTCCTGACTTTC. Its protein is CASSRLISGANVLTF.

CDR3 sequence (DNA): TGTGCCAGCAGCCGGGACAGGGGGGGAAACACCATATATTTT. It translates to CASSRDRGGNTIYF. This chain uses TRBV4-2 with TRBJ1-3; 11 positions match TRBD1. With V trimmed by 4 bases and J by 4 bases, 0 bases remained unmatched. This CDR3 spans 14 amino acids. The germline V gene encodes CDR1 LGHNA and CDR2 YNFKEQ.

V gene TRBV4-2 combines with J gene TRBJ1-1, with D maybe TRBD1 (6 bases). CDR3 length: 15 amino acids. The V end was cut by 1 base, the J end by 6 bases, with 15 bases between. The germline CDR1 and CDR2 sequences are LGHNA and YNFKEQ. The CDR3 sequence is CASSQAAGAAAEAFF. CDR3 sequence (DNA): TGTGCCAGCAGCCAAGCCGCAGGGGCGGCAGCTGAAGCTTTCTTT.

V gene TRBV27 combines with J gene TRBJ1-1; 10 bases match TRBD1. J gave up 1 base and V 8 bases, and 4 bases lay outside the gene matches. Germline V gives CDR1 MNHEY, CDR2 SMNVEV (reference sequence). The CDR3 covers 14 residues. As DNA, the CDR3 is TGTGCCAGCGCCCGGGACAGGGGGAACACTGAAGCTTTCTTT. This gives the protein CASARDRGNTEAFF.

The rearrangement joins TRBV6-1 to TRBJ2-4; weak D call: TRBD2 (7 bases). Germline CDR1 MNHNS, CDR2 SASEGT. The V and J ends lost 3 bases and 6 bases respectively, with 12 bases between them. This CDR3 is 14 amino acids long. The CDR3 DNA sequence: TGTGCCAGCAGTGATGAGGGAGGGGGAAACATTCAGTACTTC. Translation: CASSDEGGGNIQYF.

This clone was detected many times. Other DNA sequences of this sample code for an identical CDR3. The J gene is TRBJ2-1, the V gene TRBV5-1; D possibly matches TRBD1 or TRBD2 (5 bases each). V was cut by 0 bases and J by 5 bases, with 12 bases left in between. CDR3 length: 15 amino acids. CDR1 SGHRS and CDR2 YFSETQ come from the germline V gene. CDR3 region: CASSLGQGPNNEQFF. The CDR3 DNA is TGCGCCAGCAGCTTGGGGCAGGGACCGAACAATGAGCAGTTCTTC.

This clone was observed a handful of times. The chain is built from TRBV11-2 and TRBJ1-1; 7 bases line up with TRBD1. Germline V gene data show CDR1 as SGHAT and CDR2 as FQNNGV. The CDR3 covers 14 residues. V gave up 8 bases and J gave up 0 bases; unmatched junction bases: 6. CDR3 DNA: TGTGCCAGCTTGGAGACAGGGATGAACACTGAAGCTTTCTTT. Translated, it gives CASLETGMNTEAFF.

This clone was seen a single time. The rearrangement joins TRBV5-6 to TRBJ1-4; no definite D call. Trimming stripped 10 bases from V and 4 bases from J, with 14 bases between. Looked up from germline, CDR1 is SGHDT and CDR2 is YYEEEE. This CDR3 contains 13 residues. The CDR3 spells CARPRVDNEKLFF. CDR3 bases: TGTGCCCGGCCTCGGGTCGATAATGAAAAACTGTTTTTT.

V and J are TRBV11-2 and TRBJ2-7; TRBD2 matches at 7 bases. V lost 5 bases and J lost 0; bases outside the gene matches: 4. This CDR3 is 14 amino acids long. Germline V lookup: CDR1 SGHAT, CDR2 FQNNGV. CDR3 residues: CASSLGTTSYEQYF. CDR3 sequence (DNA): TGTGCCAGCAGCCTTGGGACTACCTCCTACGAGCAGTACTTC.

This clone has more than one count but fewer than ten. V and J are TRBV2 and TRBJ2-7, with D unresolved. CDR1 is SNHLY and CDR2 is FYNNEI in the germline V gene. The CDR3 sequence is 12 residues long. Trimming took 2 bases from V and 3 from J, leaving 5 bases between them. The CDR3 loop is CASSEYLYEQYF. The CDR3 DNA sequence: TGTGCCAGCAGTGAATATCTCTACGAGCAGTACTTC.

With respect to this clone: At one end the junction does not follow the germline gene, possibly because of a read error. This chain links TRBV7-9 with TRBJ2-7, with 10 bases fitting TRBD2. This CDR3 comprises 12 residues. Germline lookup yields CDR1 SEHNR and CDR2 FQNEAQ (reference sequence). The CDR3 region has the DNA TGTGCCAGCAGCTTAGTTGGACTAGCGGAGGTCTTC. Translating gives CASSLVGLAEVF.

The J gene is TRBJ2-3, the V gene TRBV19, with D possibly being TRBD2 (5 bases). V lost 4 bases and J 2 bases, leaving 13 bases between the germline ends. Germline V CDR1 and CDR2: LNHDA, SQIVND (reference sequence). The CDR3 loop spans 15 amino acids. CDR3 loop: CASSSPTGDTDTQYF. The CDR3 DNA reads TGTGCCAGTAGTAGTCCCACCGGGGACACAGATACGCAGTATTTT.

The CDR3 coding sequence is TGTGCCAGCATTGGAGTAACTGAAGCTTTCTTT. It translates to CASIGVTEAFF. The chain joins TRBV2 to TRBJ1-1; D not certain. Deletions cut 7 bases from V and 5 bases from J, with 8 bases between. The CDR3 totals 11 residues. The germline V gene has CDR1 SNHLY and CDR2 FYNNEI.

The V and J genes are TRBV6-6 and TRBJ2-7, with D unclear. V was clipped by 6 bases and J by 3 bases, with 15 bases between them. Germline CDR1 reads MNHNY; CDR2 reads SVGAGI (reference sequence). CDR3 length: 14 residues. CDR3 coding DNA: TGTGCCAGCAGGGTGGGTGGGTCGGTCTACGAGCAGTACTTC. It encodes CASRVGGSVYEQYF.

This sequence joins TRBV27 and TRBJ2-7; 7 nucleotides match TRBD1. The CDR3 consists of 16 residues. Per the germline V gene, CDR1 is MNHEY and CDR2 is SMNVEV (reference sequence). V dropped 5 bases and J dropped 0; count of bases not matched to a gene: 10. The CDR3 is CASSQGVGQSSYEQYF. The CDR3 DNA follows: TGTGCCAGCAGTCAAGGGGTGGGACAGAGCTCCTACGAGCAGTACTTC.

This chain's CDR3 is CASSPSGAGGPNTGELFF. The CDR3 DNA sequence: TGTGCCAGCAGCCCCAGCGGGGCGGGAGGGCCGAACACCGGGGAGCTGTTTTTT. This chain links TRBV27 with TRBJ2-2; 9 bases fit TRBD2. Per germline, CDR1 MNHEY and CDR2 SMNVEV (reference sequence). The length of the CDR3 is 18 residues. V shed 6 bases and J 0 bases; nucleotides not matched to a gene: 11.

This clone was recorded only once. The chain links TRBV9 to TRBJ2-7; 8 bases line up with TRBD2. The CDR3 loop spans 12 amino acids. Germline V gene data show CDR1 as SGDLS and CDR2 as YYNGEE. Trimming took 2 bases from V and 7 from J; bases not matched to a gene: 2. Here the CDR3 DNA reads TGTGCCAGCAGCGTTGGCGGGAGGGAGCAGTACTTC. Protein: CASSVGGREQYF. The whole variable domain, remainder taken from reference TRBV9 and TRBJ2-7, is DSGVTQTPKHLITATGQRVTLRCSPRSGDLSVYWYQQSLDQGLQFLIQYYNGEERAKGNILERFSAQQFPDLHSELNLSSLELGDSALYFCASSVGGREQYFGPGTRLTVT.

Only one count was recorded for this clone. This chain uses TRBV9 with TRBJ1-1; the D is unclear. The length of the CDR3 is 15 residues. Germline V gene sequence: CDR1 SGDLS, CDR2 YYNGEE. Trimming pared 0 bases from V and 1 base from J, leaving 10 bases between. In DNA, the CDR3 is TGTGCCAGCAGCGTAGCCGCAGGTAGGAACACTGAAGCTTTCTTT. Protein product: CASSVAAGRNTEAFF.